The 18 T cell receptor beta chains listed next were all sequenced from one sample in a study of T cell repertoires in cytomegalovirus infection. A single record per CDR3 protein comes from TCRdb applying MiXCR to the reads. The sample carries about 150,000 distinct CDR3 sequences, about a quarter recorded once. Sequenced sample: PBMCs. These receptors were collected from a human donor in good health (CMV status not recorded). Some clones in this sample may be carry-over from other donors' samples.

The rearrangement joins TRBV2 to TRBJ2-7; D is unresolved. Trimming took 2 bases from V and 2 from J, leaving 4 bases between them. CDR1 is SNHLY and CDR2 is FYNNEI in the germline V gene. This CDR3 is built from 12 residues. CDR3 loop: CASSEQAYEQYF. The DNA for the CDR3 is TGTGCCAGCAGTGAACAAGCCTACGAGCAGTACTTC.

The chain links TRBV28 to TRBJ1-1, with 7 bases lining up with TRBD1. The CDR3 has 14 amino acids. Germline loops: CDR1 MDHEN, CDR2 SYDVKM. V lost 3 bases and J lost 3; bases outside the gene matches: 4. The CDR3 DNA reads TGTGCCAGCAGTTTGACAGGGAGGTACACTGAAGCTTTCTTT. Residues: CASSLTGRYTEAFF.

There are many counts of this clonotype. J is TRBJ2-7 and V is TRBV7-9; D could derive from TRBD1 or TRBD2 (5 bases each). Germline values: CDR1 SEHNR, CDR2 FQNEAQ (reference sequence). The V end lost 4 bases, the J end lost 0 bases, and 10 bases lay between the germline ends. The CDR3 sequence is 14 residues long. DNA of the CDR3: TGTGCCAGCAGCTCCGGGACGCTCTCCTACGAGCAGTACTTC. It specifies CASSSGTLSYEQYF. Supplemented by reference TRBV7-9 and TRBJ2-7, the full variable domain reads DTGVSQNPRHKITKRGQNVTFRCDPISEHNRLYWYRQTLGQGPEFLTYFQNEAQLEKSRLLSDRFSAERPKGSFSTLEIQRTEQGDSAMYLCASSSGTLSYEQYFGPGTRLTVT.

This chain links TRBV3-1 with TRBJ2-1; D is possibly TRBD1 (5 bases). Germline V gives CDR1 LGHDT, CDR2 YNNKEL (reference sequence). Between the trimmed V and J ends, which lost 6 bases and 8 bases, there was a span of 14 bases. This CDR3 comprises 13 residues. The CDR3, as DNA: TGTGCCAGCAGTCATCAGGGCGTGTATGAGCAGTTCTTC. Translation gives CASSHQGVYEQFF.

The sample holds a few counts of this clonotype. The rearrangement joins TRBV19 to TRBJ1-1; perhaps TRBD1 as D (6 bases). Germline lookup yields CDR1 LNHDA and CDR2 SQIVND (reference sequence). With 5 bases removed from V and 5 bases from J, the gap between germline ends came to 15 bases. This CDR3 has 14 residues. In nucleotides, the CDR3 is TGTGCCAGTAGTGTCAGGGGAGTGGGAACTGAAGCTTTCTTT. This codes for CASSVRGVGTEAFF.

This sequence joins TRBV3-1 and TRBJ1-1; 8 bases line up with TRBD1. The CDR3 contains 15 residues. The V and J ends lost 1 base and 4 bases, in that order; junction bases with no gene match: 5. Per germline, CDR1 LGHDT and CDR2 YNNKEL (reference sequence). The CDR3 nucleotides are TGTGCCAGCAGCCAAGGGGACAGGTTTAGCACTGAAGCTTTCTTT. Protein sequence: CASSQGDRFSTEAFF.

CDR3 in DNA: TGCGCCAGCAGCCAAGGGGTAAGGGGGGGCCACGAGCAGTACTTC. It translates to CASSQGVRGGHEQYF. The chain recombines TRBV4-3 with TRBJ2-7, with D possibly matching TRBD2 (7 bases). Per the germline V gene, CDR1 is LGHNA and CDR2 is YSLEER. Trimming removed 1 base from V and 5 bases from J, with 15 bases in between. This CDR3 comprises 15 residues.

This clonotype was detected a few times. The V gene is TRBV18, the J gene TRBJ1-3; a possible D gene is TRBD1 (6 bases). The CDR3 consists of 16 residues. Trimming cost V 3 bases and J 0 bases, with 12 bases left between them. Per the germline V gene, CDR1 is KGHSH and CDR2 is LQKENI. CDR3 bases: TGTGCCAGCTCACCTCGGGACAAAAGCTCTGGAAACACCATATATTTT. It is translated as CASSPRDKSSGNTIYF.

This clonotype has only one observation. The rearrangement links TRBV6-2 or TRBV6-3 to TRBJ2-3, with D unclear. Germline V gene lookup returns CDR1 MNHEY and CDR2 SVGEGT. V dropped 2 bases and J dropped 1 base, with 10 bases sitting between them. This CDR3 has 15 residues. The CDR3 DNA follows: TGTGCCAGCAGTTACATGAAAACGGGCACAGATACGCAGTATTTT. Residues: CASSYMKTGTDTQYF.

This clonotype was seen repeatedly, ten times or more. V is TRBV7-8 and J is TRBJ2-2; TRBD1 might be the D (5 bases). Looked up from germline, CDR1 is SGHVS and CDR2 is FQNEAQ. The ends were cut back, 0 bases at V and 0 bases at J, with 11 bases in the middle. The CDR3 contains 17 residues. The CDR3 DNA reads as TGTGCCAGCAGCTTAGCGGCCAGGGTGTCGAACACCGGGGAGCTGTTTTTT. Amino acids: CASSLAARVSNTGELFF.

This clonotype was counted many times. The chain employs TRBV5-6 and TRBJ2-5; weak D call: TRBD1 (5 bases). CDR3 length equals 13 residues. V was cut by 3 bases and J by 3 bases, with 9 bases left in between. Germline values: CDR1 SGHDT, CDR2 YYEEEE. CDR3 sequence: CASSSADKETQYF. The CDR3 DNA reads TGTGCCAGCAGCTCTGCGGACAAAGAGACCCAGTACTTC.

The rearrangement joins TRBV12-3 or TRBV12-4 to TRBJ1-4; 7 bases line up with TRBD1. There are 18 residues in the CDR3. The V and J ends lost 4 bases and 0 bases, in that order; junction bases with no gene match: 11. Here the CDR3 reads CASSSRDRPDATNEKLFF. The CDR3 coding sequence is TGTGCCAGCAGTTCACGGGACAGACCTGATGCAACTAATGAAAAACTGTTTTTT.

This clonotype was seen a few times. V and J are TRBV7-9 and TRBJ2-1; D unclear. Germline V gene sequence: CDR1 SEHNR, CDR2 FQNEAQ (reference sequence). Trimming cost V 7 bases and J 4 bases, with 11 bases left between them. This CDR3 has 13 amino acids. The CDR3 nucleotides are TGTGCCAGCACCTTGCCGGGTTACAATGAGCAGTTCTTC. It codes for CASTLPGYNEQFF. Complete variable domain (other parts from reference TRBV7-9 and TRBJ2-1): DTGVSQNPRHKITKRGQNVTFRCDPISEHNRLYWYRQTLGQGPEFLTYFQNEAQLEKSRLLSDRFSAERPKGSFSTLEIQRTEQGDSAMYLCASTLPGYNEQFFGPGTRLTVL.

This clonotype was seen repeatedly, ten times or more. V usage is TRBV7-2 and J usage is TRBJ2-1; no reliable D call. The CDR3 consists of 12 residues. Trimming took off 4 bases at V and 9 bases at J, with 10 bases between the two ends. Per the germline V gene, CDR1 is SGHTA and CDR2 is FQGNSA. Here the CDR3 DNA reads TGTGCCAGCAGCTCACCCCCGGGTGAGCAGTTCTTC. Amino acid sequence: CASSSPPGEQFF.

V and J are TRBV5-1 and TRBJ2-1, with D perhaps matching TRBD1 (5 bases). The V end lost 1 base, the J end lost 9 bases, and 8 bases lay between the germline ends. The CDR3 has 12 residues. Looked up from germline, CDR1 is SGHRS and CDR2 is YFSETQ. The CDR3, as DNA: TGCGCCAGCAGCTTGCAGGGTGGTGAGCAGTTCTTC. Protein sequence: CASSLQGGEQFF.

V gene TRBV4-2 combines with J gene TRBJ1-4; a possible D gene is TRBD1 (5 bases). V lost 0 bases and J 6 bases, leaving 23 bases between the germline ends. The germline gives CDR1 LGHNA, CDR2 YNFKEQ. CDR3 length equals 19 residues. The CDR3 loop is CASSQEMRGRVTLDEKLFF. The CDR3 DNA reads TGTGCCAGCAGCCAAGAAATGAGGGGACGGGTGACCTTGGATGAAAAACTGTTTTTT.

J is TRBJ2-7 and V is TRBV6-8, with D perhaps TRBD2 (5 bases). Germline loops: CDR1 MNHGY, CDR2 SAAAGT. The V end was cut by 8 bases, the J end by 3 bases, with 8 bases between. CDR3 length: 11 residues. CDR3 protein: CASDRDYEQYF. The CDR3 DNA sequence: TGTGCCAGCGATCGGGACTACGAGCAGTACTTC.

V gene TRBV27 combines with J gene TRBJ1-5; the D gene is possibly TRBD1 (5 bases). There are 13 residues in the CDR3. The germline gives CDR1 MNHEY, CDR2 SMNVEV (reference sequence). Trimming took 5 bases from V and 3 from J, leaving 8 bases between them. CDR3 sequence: CASSRDPNQPQHF. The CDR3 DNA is TGTGCCAGCAGTCGGGACCCCAATCAGCCCCAGCATTTT.